Shown below are 14 T cell receptor beta chains from a single sample sequenced in a study of long-term antiretroviral therapy in people with HIV. Sequencing relied on immunoSEQ assay v3.0, run at survey level. Assay: immunoSEQ multiplex PCR; the TCRdb copy retains only in-frame clones and omits some. The sample has approximately 15,000 clones, 80% to 90% seen once. Material: unsorted PBMCs, obtained 0.1 years after starting antiretroviral therapy. The receptors come from a man aged 18 to 35 with HIV.

V is TRBV6-1 and J is TRBJ1-1; TRBD1 might be the D (6 bases). CDR1 MNHNS and CDR2 SASEGT come from the germline V gene. This CDR3 contains 15 residues. V lost 2 bases and J lost 11, with 21 bases in between. CDR3 amino acids: CASSEYLGGGLGAFF. For the CDR3, the DNA is TGTGCCAGCAGTGAATATCTTGGGGGGGGGCTGGGGGCTTTCTTT.

The V call is TRBV6-1, the J call TRBJ1-1; D is unresolved. The length of the CDR3 is 12 residues. Looked up from germline, CDR1 is MNHNS and CDR2 is SASEGT. Deletions cut 4 bases from V and 5 bases from J, with 8 bases between. This chain's CDR3 is CASSVGLTEAFF. Here the CDR3 DNA reads TGTGCCAGCAGTGTCGGATTGACTGAAGCTTTCTTT.

The J gene is TRBJ2-1, the V gene TRBV11-3; TRBD2 matches at 10 bases. The V segment lost 3 bases and the J segment 9 bases; nucleotides outside the gene matches: 5. The CDR3 has 14 residues. Germline V gene lookup returns CDR1 SGHNT and CDR2 YENEEA. The CDR3 here is CASSFLAGEGEQFF. CDR3 nucleotide sequence: TGTGCCAGCAGCTTTCTAGCGGGAGAGGGTGAGCAGTTCTTC.

The chain couples TRBV5-1 to TRBJ1-2, with D unresolved. CDR3 length: 14 amino acids. The V gene lost 5 bases and the J gene lost 4 bases, with 15 bases spanning the gap. Germline CDR1 and CDR2: SGHRS and YFSETQ. The CDR3: CASRDGFSGYGYTF. The CDR3 DNA reads as TGCGCCAGCAGGGATGGCTTCTCCGGCTATGGCTACACCTTC.

This rearrangement joins TRBV14 to TRBJ1-1, with D possibly being TRBD1 (5 bases). Germline V gives CDR1 SGHDN, CDR2 FVKESK. The V end lost 5 bases, the J end lost 6 bases, and 7 bases lay between the germline ends. The length of the CDR3 is 11 residues. CDR3 bases: TGTGCCAGCAGCTGGGGGGCTGAAGCTTTCTTT. Its protein is CASSWGAEAFF.

This clone was recorded only once. This chain joins TRBV7-4 and TRBJ2-7; no firm D call. Germline CDR1 and CDR2: SGHVT and SQSDAQ. V lost 1 base and J lost 3, with 10 bases in between. The CDR3 has 14 residues. Here the CDR3 reads CASSLGEGNYEQYF. The CDR3 coding sequence is TGTGCCAGCAGCTTAGGGGAAGGCAACTACGAGCAGTACTTC.

The rearrangement uses TRBV28 and TRBJ2-1; 9 bases fit TRBD2. The ends lost 2 bases at V and 2 bases at J; junction bases unmatched: 4. This CDR3 is built from 16 residues. Germline V gene lookup returns CDR1 MDHEN and CDR2 SYDVKM. The CDR3 DNA follows: TGTGCCAGCAGTTTAATAGCGGGAGTCGCCTACAATGAGCAGTTCTTC. It encodes CASSLIAGVAYNEQFF.

The chain joins TRBV9 to TRBJ1-5; a weak D match, TRBD1 (5 bases). Germline assignment: CDR1 SGDLS and CDR2 YYNGEE. Trimming took off 0 bases at V and 7 bases at J, with 8 bases between the two ends. The CDR3 has 13 residues. The CDR3 DNA is TGTGCCAGCAGCGTAGCTGGGGGGCAGCCCCAGCATTTT. This codes for CASSVAGGQPQHF. The entire variable domain, with the rest obtained from reference TRBV9 and TRBJ1-5, is as follows: DSGVTQTPKHLITATGQRVTLRCSPRSGDLSVYWYQQSLDQGLQFLIQYYNGEERAKGNILERFSAQQFPDLHSELNLSSLELGDSALYFCASSVAGGQPQHFGDGTRLSIL.

V gene TRBV6-6 combines with J gene TRBJ2-7, with D unresolved. CDR3 length: 12 residues. V lost 7 bases and J 3 bases, leaving 10 bases between the germline ends. The germline V gene has CDR1 MNHNY and CDR2 SVGAGI (reference sequence). The CDR3 here is CASTGGSYEQYF. The CDR3 DNA follows: TGTGCCAGCACCGGTGGCAGCTACGAGCAGTACTTC.

V usage is TRBV6-6 and J usage is TRBJ1-3, with a possible D match to TRBD1 (6 bases). CDR1 is MNHNY and CDR2 is SVGAGI in the germline V gene (reference sequence). This CDR3 comprises 14 residues. Trimming stripped 8 bases from V and 5 bases from J, with 16 bases between. In DNA form, the CDR3 reads TGTGCCAGCGGAAACAGGGAGCTGAGAAACACCATATATTTT. Protein product: CASGNRELRNTIYF.

V gene TRBV19 combines with J gene TRBJ1-1; 7 nucleotides agree with TRBD1. CDR1 and CDR2 from the germline V gene are LNHDA and SQIVND (reference sequence). V was pared by 8 bases and J by 10 bases, with 19 bases of the junction left unmatched. The CDR3 is 15 amino acids. The CDR3: CASRGAGQAVSGAFF. Here the CDR3 DNA reads TGTGCCAGTCGCGGGGCTGGACAGGCCGTCTCGGGAGCTTTCTTT.

The chain employs TRBV30 and TRBJ1-4; D may be TRBD1 (5 bases). V was trimmed by 5 bases and J by 8 bases, leaving 12 bases between them. CDR1 is GTSNPN and CDR2 is SVGIG in the germline V gene (reference sequence). CDR3 length: 12 residues. CDR3 in amino acids: CAWGQGEEKLFF. DNA for the CDR3: TGTGCCTGGGGGCAGGGAGAAGAAAAACTGTTTTTT.

V is TRBV21-1 and J is TRBJ1-1. TRBV21-1 is a listed pseudogene. This CDR3 has 15 amino acids. This CDR3 is CASSKAFEDYTEAFF. The CDR3 nucleotides are TGTGCCAGCAGCAAAGCATTTGAGGATTACACTGAAGCTTTCTTT.

The rearrangement uses TRBV9 and TRBJ2-2, with unresolved D. The CDR3 has 13 residues. V was shortened by 3 bases and J by 4 bases, with 7 bases between the two germline ends. Looked up from germline, CDR1 is SGDLS and CDR2 is YYNGEE. CDR3 residues: CASSGPSTGELFF. The CDR3 nucleotides are TGTGCCAGCAGCGGACCAAGCACCGGGGAGCTGTTTTTT.